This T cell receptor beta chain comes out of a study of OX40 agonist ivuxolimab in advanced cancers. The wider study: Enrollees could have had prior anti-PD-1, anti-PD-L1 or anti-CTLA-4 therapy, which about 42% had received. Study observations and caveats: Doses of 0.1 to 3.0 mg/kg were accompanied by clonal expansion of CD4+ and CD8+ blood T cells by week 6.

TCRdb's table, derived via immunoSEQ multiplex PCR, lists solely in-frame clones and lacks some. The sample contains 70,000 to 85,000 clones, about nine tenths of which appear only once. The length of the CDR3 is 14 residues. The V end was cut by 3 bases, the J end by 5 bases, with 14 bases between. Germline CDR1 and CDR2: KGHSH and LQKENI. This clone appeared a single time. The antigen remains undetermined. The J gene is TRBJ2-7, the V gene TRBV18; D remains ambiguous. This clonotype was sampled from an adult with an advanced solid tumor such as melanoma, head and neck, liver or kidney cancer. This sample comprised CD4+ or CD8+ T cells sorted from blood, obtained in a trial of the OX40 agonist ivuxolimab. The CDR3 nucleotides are TGTGCCAGCTCACCGAGTGGTGAAACCCACGAGCAGTACTTC. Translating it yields CASSPSGETHEQYF.